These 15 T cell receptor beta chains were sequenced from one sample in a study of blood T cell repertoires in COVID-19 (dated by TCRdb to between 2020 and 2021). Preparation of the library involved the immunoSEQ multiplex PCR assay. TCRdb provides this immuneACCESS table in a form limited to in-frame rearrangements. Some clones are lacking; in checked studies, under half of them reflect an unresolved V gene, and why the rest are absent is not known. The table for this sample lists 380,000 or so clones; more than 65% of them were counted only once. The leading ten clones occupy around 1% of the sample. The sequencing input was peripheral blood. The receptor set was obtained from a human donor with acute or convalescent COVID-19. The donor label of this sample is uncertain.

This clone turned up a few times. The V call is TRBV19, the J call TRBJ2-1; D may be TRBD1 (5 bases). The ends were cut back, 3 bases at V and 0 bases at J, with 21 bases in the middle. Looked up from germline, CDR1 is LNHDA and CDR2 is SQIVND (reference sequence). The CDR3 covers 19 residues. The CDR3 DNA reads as TGTGCCAGTAGTATTTGGTCAGGGTCTAAGGATGGCTCCTACAATGAGCAGTTCTTC. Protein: CASSIWSGSKDGSYNEQFF.

In nucleotides, the CDR3 is TGTGCCAGTAGTATCCCCCAGGGCAGGAATGAGCAGTTCTTC. Translating gives CASSIPQGRNEQFF. V is TRBV19 and J is TRBJ2-1; D is possibly TRBD1 (5 bases). Trimming took 3 bases from V and 7 from J, leaving 13 bases between them. CDR1 and CDR2 (germline): LNHDA, SQIVND (reference sequence). The CDR3 extends over 14 amino acids.

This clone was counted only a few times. This CDR3 reads CASSPQGASKRSAYNEQFF. The DNA for the CDR3 is TGTGCCAGCAGCCCGCAGGGGGCCAGCAAAAGATCAGCCTACAATGAGCAGTTCTTC. This chain uses TRBV5-4 with TRBJ2-1, with 8 bases aligning to TRBD1. Trimming took 4 bases from V and 2 from J; bases not matched to a gene: 17. CDR1 and CDR2 (germline): SGHNT, YYREEE (reference sequence). CDR3 length: 19 residues.

Written as DNA, the CDR3 is TGTGCCTGGAGTCCTCCCTGCTACACCTTC. It translates to CAWSPPCYTF. The chain has TRBV30 and TRBJ1-2; D unresolved. Trimming cost V 2 bases and J 9 bases, with 7 bases left between them. CDR1 is GTSNPN and CDR2 is SVGIG in the germline V gene (reference sequence). There are 10 residues in the CDR3.

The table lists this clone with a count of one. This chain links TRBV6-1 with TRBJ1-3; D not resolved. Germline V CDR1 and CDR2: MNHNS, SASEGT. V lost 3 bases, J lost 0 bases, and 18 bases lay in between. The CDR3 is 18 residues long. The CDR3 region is CASSERLPTQISGNTIYF. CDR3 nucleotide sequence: TGTGCCAGCAGTGAGAGACTTCCCACTCAGATCTCTGGAAACACCATATATTTT.

The CDR3 region has the DNA TGTGCCAGCAGAAGTAGCGGGAGGGGCAACGAGCAGTACTTC. Translated: CASRSSGRGNEQYF. The chain couples TRBV3-1 (or the pseudogene TRBV3-2) to TRBJ2-7; 11 positions agree with TRBD2. With 6 bases clipped from V and 5 bases from J, the junction kept 6 bases outside the gene matches. CDR1 LGHDT and CDR2 YNNKEL come from the germline V gene (reference sequence). CDR3 length: 14 amino acids.

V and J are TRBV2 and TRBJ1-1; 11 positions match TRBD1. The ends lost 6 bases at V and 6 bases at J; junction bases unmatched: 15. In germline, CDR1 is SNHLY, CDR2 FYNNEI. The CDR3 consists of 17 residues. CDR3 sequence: CASRPGWGGQGASEAFF. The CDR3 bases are TGTGCCAGCAGACCGGGGTGGGGCGGACAGGGGGCGTCTGAAGCTTTCTTT.

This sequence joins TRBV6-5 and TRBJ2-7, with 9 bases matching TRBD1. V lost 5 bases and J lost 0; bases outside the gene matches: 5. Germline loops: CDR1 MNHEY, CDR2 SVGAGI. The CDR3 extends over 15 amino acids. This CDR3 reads CASSRPGQGSYEQYF. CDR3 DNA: TGTGCCAGCAGTAGGCCGGGACAGGGCTCCTACGAGCAGTACTTC.

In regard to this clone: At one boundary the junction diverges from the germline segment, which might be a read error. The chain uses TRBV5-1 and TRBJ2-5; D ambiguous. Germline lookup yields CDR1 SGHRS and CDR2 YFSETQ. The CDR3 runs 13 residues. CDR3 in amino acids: CASGFDPSGTQYF. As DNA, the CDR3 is TGCGCCAGCGGCTTTGATCCATCCGGGACCCAGTACTTC.

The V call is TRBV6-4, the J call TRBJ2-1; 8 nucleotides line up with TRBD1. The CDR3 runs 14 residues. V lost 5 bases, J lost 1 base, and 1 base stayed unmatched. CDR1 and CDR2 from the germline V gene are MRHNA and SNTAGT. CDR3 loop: CASSRTGSYNEQFF. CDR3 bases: TGTGCCAGCAGTAGGACAGGGTCCTACAATGAGCAGTTCTTC.

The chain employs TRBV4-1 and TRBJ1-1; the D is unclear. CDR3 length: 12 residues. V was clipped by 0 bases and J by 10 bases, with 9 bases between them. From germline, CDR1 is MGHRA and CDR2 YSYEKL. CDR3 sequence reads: CASSQDGVRAFF. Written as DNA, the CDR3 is TGCGCCAGCAGCCAAGACGGGGTTCGAGCTTTCTTT.

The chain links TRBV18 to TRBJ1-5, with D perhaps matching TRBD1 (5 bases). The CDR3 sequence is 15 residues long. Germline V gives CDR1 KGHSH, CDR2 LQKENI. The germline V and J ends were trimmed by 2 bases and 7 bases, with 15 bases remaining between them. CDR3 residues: CASSPTGGSGQPQHF. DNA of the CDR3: TGTGCCAGCTCACCAACCGGGGGGAGCGGCCAGCCCCAGCATTTT.

CDR3 DNA sequence: TGTGCCACCAGGGGGGTGGGGGCGAGCGAGCAGTTCTTC. It is translated as CATRGVGASEQFF. This chain joins TRBV24-1 and TRBJ2-1, with a tentative D call TRBD1 (6 bases). The V gene's germline CDR1 is KGHDR and CDR2 SFDVKD. This CDR3 has 13 residues. V lost 7 bases and J lost 10, with 16 bases in between.

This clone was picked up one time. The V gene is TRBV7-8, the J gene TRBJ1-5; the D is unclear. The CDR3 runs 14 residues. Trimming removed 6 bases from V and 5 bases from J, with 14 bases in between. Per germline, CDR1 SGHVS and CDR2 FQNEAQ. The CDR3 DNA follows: TGTGCCAGCAGTTCCGGTACGAGTGATCAGCCCCAGCATTTT. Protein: CASSSGTSDQPQHF.

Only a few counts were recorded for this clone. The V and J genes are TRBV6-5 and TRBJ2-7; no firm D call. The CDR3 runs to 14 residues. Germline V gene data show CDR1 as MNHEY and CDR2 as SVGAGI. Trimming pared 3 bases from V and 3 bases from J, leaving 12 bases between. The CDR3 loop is CASSYLRVGYEQYF. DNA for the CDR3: TGTGCCAGCAGTTATCTCCGGGTAGGCTACGAGCAGTACTTC.